This TCR beta chain was captured in a study of cytomegalovirus exposure and HLA in healthy donors. Study summary: A prior analysis found 117 million unique TCR beta sequences from around 180 million T cells.

A note on this clone: Antigen: not known.

Findings and limits, study-wide: The majority of TCR sequences were rare, yet some public TCRs appeared in many donors. Presence/absence analyses treated sequencing depth as roughly uniform across donors.

CDR3 length equals 16 residues. Germline lookup yields CDR1 SGHTA and CDR2 FQGNSA. Germline trimming cut 4 bases from V and 4 bases from J; bases unmatched to any gene: 6. Unrecorded immune exposures were likely, despite nominal health at sampling. 13 Jbeta primers and 60 Vbeta primers were used for the PCR. The repertoire was sequenced with immunoSEQ multiplex PCR; TCRdb's copy has only in-frame clones and lacks some. The sample carries 100,000 to 150,000 clones, less than 85% recorded once. The sequencing sample was made of PBMCs. The rearrangement uses TRBV7-2 and TRBJ2-2, with 10 positions matching TRBD2. This sequence was found in a female donor in good health and CMV-seronegative. The CDR3 DNA sequence: TGTGCCAGCAGCTACGCGCTAGCGGGGGCCACCGGGGAGCTGTTTTTT. This codes for CASSYALAGATGELFF.